A single sample is the source of the 30 T cell receptor beta chains below, sequenced in a study of blood T cell repertoires in COVID-19. Sequencing used immunoSEQ multiplex PCR; TCRdb keeps in-frame clones, though not all of them. The data contain some 370,000 clones, about four fifths of them seen just once; the ten biggest clones take up approximately 5%. The specimen sequenced was PBMCs or T cells enriched from blood (not recorded which). The receptor source for this set is a woman aged 45-65 years who had recovered from COVID-19.

This rearrangement joins TRBV6-2 or TRBV6-3 to TRBJ1-2; D ambiguous. The germline CDR1 and CDR2 sequences are MNHEY and SVGEGT. Trimming removed 2 bases from V and 13 bases from J, with 11 bases in between. The CDR3 is 11 amino acids. The chain's CDR3 is CASSYPLTATF. For the CDR3, the DNA is TGTGCCAGCAGTTACCCCCTGACTGCCACCTTC.

V and J are TRBV11-3 and TRBJ1-1; TRBD1 is a possible D gene (6 bases). The V and J ends lost 0 bases and 10 bases respectively, with 9 bases between them. CDR1 is SGHNT, CDR2 YENEEA, per germline. This CDR3 has 12 amino acids. The CDR3: CASSLDRDIAFF. The CDR3 DNA sequence: TGTGCCAGCAGCTTAGATCGGGACATAGCTTTCTTT.

V gene TRBV5-4 combines with J gene TRBJ1-1, with a possible D match to TRBD1 (6 bases). The length of the CDR3 is 14 residues. Germline V gene sequence: CDR1 SGHNT, CDR2 YYREEE (reference sequence). V lost 3 bases, J lost 0 bases, and 9 bases lay in between. The CDR3 spells CASSSGTMNTEAFF. Here the CDR3 DNA reads TGTGCCAGCAGCTCCGGGACAATGAACACTGAAGCTTTCTTT.

V gene TRBV12-3 or TRBV12-4 combines with J gene TRBJ1-6; unclear D gene. Trimming took 6 bases from V and 7 from J, leaving 4 bases between them. CDR3 length: 11 residues. The CDR3 DNA reads as TGTGCCAGCAGCCTAAATTCACCCCTCCACTTT. Amino acids: CASSLNSPLHF.

The chain couples TRBV5-4 to TRBJ2-7, with 8 positions matching TRBD1. The trim removed 3 bases at V and 5 bases at J, leaving 7 bases unmatched. The CDR3 runs to 14 residues. CDR1 and CDR2 (germline): SGHNT, YYREEE (reference sequence). The CDR3 loop is CASSSRTGSNEQYF. Here the CDR3 DNA reads TGTGCCAGCAGCTCAAGGACAGGGAGTAACGAGCAGTACTTC.

The chain combines TRBV6-4 with TRBJ1-2; D uncertain. CDR3 length: 14 amino acids. Germline assignment: CDR1 MRHNA and CDR2 SNTAGT. Trimming removed 0 bases at V and 5 bases at J, with 10 bases between. CDR3 in amino acids: CASSDSTVSYGYTF. CDR3 nucleotide sequence: TGTGCCAGCAGTGACTCCACCGTTAGTTATGGCTACACCTTC.

This clone was observed a handful of times. The gene calls are TRBV12-3 or TRBV12-4 and TRBJ2-1, with a weak D call TRBD2 (5 bases). The V and J ends lost 3 bases and 8 bases respectively, with 11 bases between them. The CDR3 length is 13 residues. The CDR3 bases are TGTGCCAGCAGTTTTTCGGGGTCGGATGAGCAGTTCTTC. Translated, it gives CASSFSGSDEQFF.

This sequence joins TRBV7-9 and TRBJ1-2; the match to TRBD1 covers 7 bases. Trimming at V came to 0 bases and at J to 8 bases, leaving 9 bases not matched to a gene. Germline values: CDR1 SEHNR, CDR2 FQNEAQ (reference sequence). CDR3 size: 15 residues. CDR3 amino acids: CASSLALSDREGYTF. The CDR3 DNA sequence: TGTGCCAGCAGCTTAGCGCTAAGTGACAGGGAGGGCTACACCTTC.

The V gene is TRBV5-1, the J gene TRBJ1-2; 11 bases fit TRBD1. CDR3 size: 16 residues. J gave up 7 bases and V 4 bases, and 12 bases lay outside the gene matches. CDR1 SGHRS and CDR2 YFSETQ come from the germline V gene. The CDR3 coding sequence is TGCGCCAGCAGCCTAGGACAGGGGGCGGAATTCGGTGGCTACACCTTC. Amino acid sequence: CASSLGQGAEFGGYTF.

The gene calls are TRBV3-1 (or the pseudogene TRBV3-2) and TRBJ2-7, with TRBD2 matching over 7 bases. This CDR3 comprises 16 residues. J was trimmed by 3 bases and V by 0 bases; bases with no gene match: 8. Per germline, CDR1 LGHDT and CDR2 YNNKEL (reference sequence). CDR3 coding DNA: TGTGCCAGCAGCCAAGAATCGGGCGGGAGTAGCTACGAGCAGTACTTC. Its protein is CASSQESGGSSYEQYF.

V is TRBV20-1 and J is TRBJ1-2; tentatively, D is TRBD1 (6 bases). This CDR3 region has 15 residues. Germline assignment: CDR1 DFQATT and CDR2 SNEGSKA (reference sequence). Trimming pared 3 bases from V and 5 bases from J, leaving 19 bases between. The CDR3 region has the DNA TGCAGTGCTAGTGATGTTGGCAGGGGTGAATATGGCTACACCTTC. This translates into CSASDVGRGEYGYTF.

V and J are TRBV5-1 and TRBJ2-7, with 8 positions matching TRBD2. The V and J ends lost 0 bases and 3 bases, in that order; junction bases with no gene match: 8. The CDR3 spans 16 residues. The germline V gene encodes CDR1 SGHRS and CDR2 YFSETQ. The CDR3 DNA reads TGCGCCAGCAGCTTGGATTCGGGACTAGTAAGCTACGAGCAGTACTTC. This sequence encodes CASSLDSGLVSYEQYF.

J is TRBJ1-1 and V is TRBV19; D ambiguous. Trimming removed 6 bases from V and 0 bases from J, with 11 bases in between. Germline CDR1 LNHDA, CDR2 SQIVND (reference sequence). This CDR3 is built from 14 residues. The CDR3 DNA reads as TGTGCCAGTAGCCCCCAAAATCTGAACACTGAAGCTTTCTTT. As protein: CASSPQNLNTEAFF.

The V gene is TRBV19, the J gene TRBJ2-7, with D uncertain. Trimming cost V 4 bases and J 0 bases, with 7 bases left between them. Germline assignment: CDR1 LNHDA and CDR2 SQIVND (reference sequence). This CDR3 region has 13 residues. The CDR3 spells CASSSTGSYEQYF. The CDR3 DNA follows: TGTGCCAGTAGTAGTACGGGCTCCTACGAGCAGTACTTC.

This chain joins TRBV3-1 (or the pseudogene TRBV3-2) and TRBJ2-7, with D possibly matching TRBD2 (6 bases). The germline V and J ends were trimmed by 3 bases and 3 bases, with 12 bases remaining between them. This CDR3 has 14 residues. Germline CDR1 reads LGHDT; CDR2 reads YNNKEL (reference sequence). The CDR3 bases are TGTGCCAGCAGCCAGGGAAGCGGGCTCTACGAGCAGTACTTC. As protein: CASSQGSGLYEQYF.

The chain combines TRBV3-1 (or the pseudogene TRBV3-2) with TRBJ1-3; 7 bases align to TRBD1. J gave up 2 bases and V 2 bases, and 9 bases lay outside the gene matches. The CDR3 totals 17 residues. Germline CDR1 reads LGHDT; CDR2 reads YNNKEL (reference sequence). This CDR3 is CASSQHVTGVAGNTIYF. The CDR3 bases are TGTGCCAGCAGCCAACATGTTACAGGGGTGGCTGGAAACACCATATATTTT.

This clone was recorded once. The chain combines TRBV19 with TRBJ2-7; possibly TRBD1 for D (6 bases). Per the germline V gene, CDR1 is LNHDA and CDR2 is SQIVND (reference sequence). Trimming took off 8 bases at V and 0 bases at J, with 8 bases between the two ends. The CDR3 consists of 12 residues. DNA for the CDR3: TGTGCCAGTGGGGACATCTCCTACGAGCAGTACTTC. Its protein is CASGDISYEQYF.

CDR3 protein: CASSVVGGTTDTQYF. CDR3 nucleotide sequence: TGTGCCAGCAGCGTAGTCGGAGGTACCACAGATACGCAGTATTTT. The gene calls are TRBV9 and TRBJ2-3; possible D gene TRBD2, 5 bases. V lost 0 bases, J lost 2 bases, and 10 bases lay in between. Per germline, CDR1 SGDLS and CDR2 YYNGEE. The CDR3 loop spans 15 amino acids.

The chain joins TRBV9 to TRBJ1-2; D remains unclear. The CDR3 has 16 residues. The V and J ends lost 2 bases and 6 bases respectively, with 20 bases between them. CDR1 and CDR2 from the germline V gene are SGDLS and YYNGEE. CDR3 nucleotide sequence: TGTGCCAGCAGCGTCACATTCGCGACTTGGCCCAATGGCTACACCTTC. Translating it yields CASSVTFATWPNGYTF.

The chain employs TRBV2 and TRBJ2-1; D is perhaps TRBD1 (5 bases). Germline values: CDR1 SNHLY, CDR2 FYNNEI. V was cut by 6 bases and J by 2 bases, with 17 bases left in between. This CDR3 region has 16 residues. CDR3 nucleotide sequence: TGTGCCAGCAGGCCCCTGGGTCAGGGTCCCTACAATGAGCAGTTCTTC. Its protein is CASRPLGQGPYNEQFF.

CDR3 DNA sequence: TGTGCCAGCAGCCCTACGGGTAGCGGCCCCTACAATGAGCAGTTCTTC. This sequence encodes CASSPTGSGPYNEQFF. The chain has TRBV6-2 or TRBV6-3 and TRBJ2-1; D is perhaps TRBD2 (6 bases). With 6 bases removed from V and 2 bases from J, the gap between germline ends came to 17 bases. The CDR3 runs to 16 residues. The germline V gene has CDR1 MNHEY and CDR2 SVGEGT.

This clone was seen a single time. The J gene is TRBJ2-5, the V gene TRBV5-6, with TRBD2 matching 9 bases. Trimming took 4 bases from V and 0 from J; bases not matched to a gene: 4. The CDR3 is made up of 15 amino acids. CDR1 and CDR2 from the germline V gene are SGHDT and YYEEEE. The CDR3 here is CASSGGLANQETQYF. The CDR3 region has the DNA TGTGCCAGCAGCGGCGGACTAGCGAACCAAGAGACCCAGTACTTC.

The rearrangement joins TRBV19 to TRBJ1-3; D possibly corresponds to TRBD1 (6 bases). Germline-derived CDR1 and CDR2 are LNHDA and SQIVND (reference sequence). The V and J ends lost 3 bases and 4 bases respectively, with 16 bases between them. The CDR3 totals 16 residues. The CDR3, as DNA: TGTGCCAGTAGTATCGCGGGGGGCATAGGAGGAAACACCATATATTTT. Its translation is CASSIAGGIGGNTIYF.

The V call is TRBV30, the J call TRBJ1-4; 8 nucleotides match TRBD1. V lost 5 bases, J lost 4 bases, and 3 bases stayed unmatched. Germline assignment: CDR1 GTSNPN and CDR2 SVGIG (reference sequence). The length of the CDR3 is 13 residues. The CDR3 loop reads CAWGQGHNEKLFF. CDR3 bases: TGTGCCTGGGGACAGGGACATAATGAAAAACTGTTTTTT.

Note on this clone: Other DNA sequences in this specimen translate into the identical CDR3. V is TRBV6-2 or TRBV6-3 and J is TRBJ2-6; unclear D gene. The V end was cut by 3 bases, the J end by 0 bases, with 6 bases between. CDR1 and CDR2 (germline): MNHEY, SVGEGT. CDR3 length: 15 amino acids. Here the CDR3 DNA reads TGTGCCAGCAGTTATTCCTCCTCTGGGGCCAACGTCCTGACTTTC. It yields the protein CASSYSSSGANVLTF.

This clone was seen a handful of times. The chain recombines TRBV7-8 with TRBJ1-2; TRBD1 matches 12 bases. The CDR3 extends over 12 amino acids. Germline V gives CDR1 SGHVS, CDR2 FQNEAQ. V gave up 8 bases and J gave up 7 bases; unmatched junction bases: 2. CDR3 region: CASQGQGAGYTF. The CDR3 coding sequence is TGTGCCAGCCAGGGACAGGGGGCTGGCTACACCTTC.

This rearrangement joins TRBV27 to TRBJ2-1, with TRBD2 matching over 14 bases. CDR3 length: 15 amino acids. Germline V lookup: CDR1 MNHEY, CDR2 SMNVEV (reference sequence). V lost 7 bases to trimming and J lost 7 bases; unmatched junction nucleotides: 6. This chain's CDR3 is CASTPGTSGRNEQFF. The CDR3 DNA sequence: TGTGCCAGCACCCCCGGGACTAGCGGGAGAAATGAGCAGTTCTTC.

This clone was detected only once. The chain couples TRBV7-6 to TRBJ2-2; 7 bases match TRBD1. J was trimmed by 1 base and V by 4 bases; bases with no gene match: 6. Germline V lookup: CDR1 SGHVS, CDR2 FNYEAQ. This CDR3 has 16 residues. The DNA for the CDR3 is TGTGCCAGCAGCTCGTTAGGGGGCGGGAACACCGGGGAGCTGTTTTTT. Its translation: CASSSLGGGNTGELFF.

V and J are TRBV5-1 and TRBJ2-7; 8 bases match TRBD1. J was trimmed by 3 bases and V by 4 bases; bases with no gene match: 6. CDR3 length: 14 amino acids. The germline gives CDR1 SGHRS, CDR2 YFSETQ. CDR3 DNA sequence: TGCGCCAGCAGCCGGGACAGGACCAACTACGAGCAGTACTTC. Amino acids: CASSRDRTNYEQYF.

This chain joins TRBV30 and TRBJ1-1; 8 bases align to TRBD1. The V gene end was trimmed by 6 bases and the J gene end by 4 bases; junction bases not matched to a gene: 10. Per germline, CDR1 GTSNPN and CDR2 SVGIG (reference sequence). This CDR3 contains 14 residues. The CDR3 region has the DNA TGTGCCTGTGAACGACAGGGGAGAACCACTGAAGCTTTCTTT. Residues: CACERQGRTTEAFF.